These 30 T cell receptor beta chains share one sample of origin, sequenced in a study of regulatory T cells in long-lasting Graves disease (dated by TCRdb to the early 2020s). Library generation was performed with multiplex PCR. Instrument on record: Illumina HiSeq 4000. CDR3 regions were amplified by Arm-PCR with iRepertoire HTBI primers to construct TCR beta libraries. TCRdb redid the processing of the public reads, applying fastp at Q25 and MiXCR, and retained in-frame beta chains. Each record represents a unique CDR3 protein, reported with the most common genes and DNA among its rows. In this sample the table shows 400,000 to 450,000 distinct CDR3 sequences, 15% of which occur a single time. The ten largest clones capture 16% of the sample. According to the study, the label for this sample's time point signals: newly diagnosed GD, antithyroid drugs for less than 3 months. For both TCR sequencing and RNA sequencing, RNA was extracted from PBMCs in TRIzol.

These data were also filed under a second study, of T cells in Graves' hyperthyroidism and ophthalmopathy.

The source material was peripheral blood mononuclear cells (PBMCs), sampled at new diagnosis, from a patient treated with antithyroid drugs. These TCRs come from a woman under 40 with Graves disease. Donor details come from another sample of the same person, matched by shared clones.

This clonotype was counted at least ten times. The CDR3 DNA reads as TGTGCCAGCAGCTTTCTGCCCTACGAGCAGTACTTC. Its translation is CASSFLPYEQYF. The genes are TRBV7-9 and TRBJ2-7; D unclear. Germline lookup yields CDR1 SEHNR and CDR2 FQNEAQ (reference sequence). The CDR3 has 12 amino acids. V shed 3 bases and J shed 2 bases, with 5 bases lying between them.

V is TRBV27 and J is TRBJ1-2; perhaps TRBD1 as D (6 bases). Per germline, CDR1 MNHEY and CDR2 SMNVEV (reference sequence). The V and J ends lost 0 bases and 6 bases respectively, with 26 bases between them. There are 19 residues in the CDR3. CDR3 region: CASSLSITGAHLASDGYTF. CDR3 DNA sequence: TGTGCCAGCAGTTTATCTATAACGGGGGCGCACCTCGCCTCCGATGGCTACACCTTC.

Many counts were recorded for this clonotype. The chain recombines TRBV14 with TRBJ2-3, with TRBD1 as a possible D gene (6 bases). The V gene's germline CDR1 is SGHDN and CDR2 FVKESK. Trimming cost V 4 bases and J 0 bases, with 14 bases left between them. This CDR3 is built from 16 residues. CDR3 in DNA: TGTGCCAGCAGCCGGGACACCTACTCTAGCACAGATACGCAGTATTTT. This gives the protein CASSRDTYSSTDTQYF. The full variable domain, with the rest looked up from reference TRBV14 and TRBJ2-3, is EAGVTQFPSHSVIEKGQTVTLRCDPISGHDNLYWYRRVMGKEIKFLLHFVKESKQDESGMPNNRFLAERTGGTYSTLKVQPAELEDSGVYFCASSRDTYSSTDTQYFGPGTRLTVL.

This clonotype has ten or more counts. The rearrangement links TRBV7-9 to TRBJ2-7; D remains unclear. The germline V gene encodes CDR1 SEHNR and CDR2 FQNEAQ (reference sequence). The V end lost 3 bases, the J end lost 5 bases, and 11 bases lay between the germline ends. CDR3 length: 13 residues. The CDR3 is CASSFGYPHEQYF. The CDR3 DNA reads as TGTGCCAGCAGCTTTGGGTATCCTCACGAGCAGTACTTC.

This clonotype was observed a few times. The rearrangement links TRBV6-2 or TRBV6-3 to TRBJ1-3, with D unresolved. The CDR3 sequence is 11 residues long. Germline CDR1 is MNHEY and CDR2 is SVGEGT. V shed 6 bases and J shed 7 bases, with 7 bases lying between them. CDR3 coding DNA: TGTGCCAGCAGGGATAGGAACACCATATATTTT. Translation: CASRDRNTIYF.

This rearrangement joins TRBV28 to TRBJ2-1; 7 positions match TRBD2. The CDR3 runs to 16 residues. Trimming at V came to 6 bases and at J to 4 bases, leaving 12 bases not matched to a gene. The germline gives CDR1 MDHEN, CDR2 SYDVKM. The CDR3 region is CASSQTPASGYNEQFF. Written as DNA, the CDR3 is TGTGCCAGCAGCCAAACTCCGGCTAGCGGATACAATGAGCAGTTCTTC.

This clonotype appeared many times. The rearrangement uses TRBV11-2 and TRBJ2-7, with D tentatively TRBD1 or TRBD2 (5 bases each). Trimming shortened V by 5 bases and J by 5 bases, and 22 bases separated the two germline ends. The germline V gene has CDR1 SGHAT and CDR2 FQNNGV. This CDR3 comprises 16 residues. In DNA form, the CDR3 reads TGTGCCAGCAGCCTGACCGGGGCCCAGGGTATCCACGAGCAGTACTTC. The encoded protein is CASSLTGAQGIHEQYF.

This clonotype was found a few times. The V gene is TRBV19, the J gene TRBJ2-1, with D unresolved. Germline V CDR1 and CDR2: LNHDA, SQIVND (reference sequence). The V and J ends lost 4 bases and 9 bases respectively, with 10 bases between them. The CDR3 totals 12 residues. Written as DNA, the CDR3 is TGTGCCAGTAGTAGCTCCCGCTCTGAGCAGTTCTTC. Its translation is CASSSSRSEQFF.

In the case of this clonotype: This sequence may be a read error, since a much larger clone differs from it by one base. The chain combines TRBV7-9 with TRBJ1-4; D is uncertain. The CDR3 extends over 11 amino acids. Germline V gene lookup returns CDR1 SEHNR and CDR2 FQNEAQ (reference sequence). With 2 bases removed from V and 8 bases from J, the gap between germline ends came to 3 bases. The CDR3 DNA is TGTGCCAGCAGCTTAAAGGAAAAACTGTTTTTT. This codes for CASSLKEKLFF.

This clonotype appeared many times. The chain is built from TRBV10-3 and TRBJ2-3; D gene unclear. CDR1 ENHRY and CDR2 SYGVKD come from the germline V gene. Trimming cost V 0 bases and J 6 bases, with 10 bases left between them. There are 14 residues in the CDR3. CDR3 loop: CAISESDSWDTQYF. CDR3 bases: TGTGCCATCAGTGAGTCGGATAGCTGGGATACGCAGTATTTT.

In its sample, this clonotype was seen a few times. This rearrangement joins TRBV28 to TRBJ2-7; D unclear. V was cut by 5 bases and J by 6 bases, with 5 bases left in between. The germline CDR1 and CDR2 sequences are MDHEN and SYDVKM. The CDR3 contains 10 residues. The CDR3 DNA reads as TGTGCCAGCAGTCGTGTCGAGCAGTACTTC. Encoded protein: CASSRVEQYF.

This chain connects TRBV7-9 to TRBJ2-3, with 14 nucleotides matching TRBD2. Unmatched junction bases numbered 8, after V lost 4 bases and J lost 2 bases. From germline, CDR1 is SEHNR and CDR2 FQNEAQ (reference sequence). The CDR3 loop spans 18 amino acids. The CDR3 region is CASSSRRLAGGSTDTQYF. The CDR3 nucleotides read TGTGCCAGCAGCTCCCGTAGACTAGCGGGGGGGTCCACAGATACGCAGTATTTT.

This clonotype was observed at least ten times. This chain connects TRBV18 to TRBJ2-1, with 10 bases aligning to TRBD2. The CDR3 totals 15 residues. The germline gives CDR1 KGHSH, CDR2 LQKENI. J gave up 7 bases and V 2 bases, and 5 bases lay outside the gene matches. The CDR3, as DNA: TGTGCCAGCTCACCAAATAGCGGGAGGATTAATGAGCAGTTCTTC. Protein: CASSPNSGRINEQFF.

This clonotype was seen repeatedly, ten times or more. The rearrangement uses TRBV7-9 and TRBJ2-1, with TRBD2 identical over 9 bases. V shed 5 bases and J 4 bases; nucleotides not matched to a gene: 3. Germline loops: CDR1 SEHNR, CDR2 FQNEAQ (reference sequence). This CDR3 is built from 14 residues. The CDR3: CASSRTSAYNEQFF. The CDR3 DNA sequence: TGTGCCAGCAGCCGGACTAGCGCGTACAATGAGCAGTTCTTC.

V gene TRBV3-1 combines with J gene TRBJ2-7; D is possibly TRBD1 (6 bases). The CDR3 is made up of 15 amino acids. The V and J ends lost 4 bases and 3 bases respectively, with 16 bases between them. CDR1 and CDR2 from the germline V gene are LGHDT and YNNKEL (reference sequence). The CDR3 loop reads CASSPQFTGNYEQYF. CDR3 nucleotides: TGTGCCAGCAGCCCCCAATTTACAGGGAACTACGAGCAGTACTTC.

CDR3 protein: CASSPTGGGRAGDEQFF. The CDR3 DNA sequence: TGTGCCAGCAGTCCCACGGGGGGCGGGAGGGCCGGGGATGAGCAGTTCTTC. This rearrangement joins TRBV6-1 to TRBJ2-1; 9 bases map to TRBD2. With 5 bases clipped from V and 8 bases from J, the junction kept 16 bases outside the gene matches. The CDR3 spans 17 residues. Germline V CDR1 and CDR2: MNHNS, SASEGT.

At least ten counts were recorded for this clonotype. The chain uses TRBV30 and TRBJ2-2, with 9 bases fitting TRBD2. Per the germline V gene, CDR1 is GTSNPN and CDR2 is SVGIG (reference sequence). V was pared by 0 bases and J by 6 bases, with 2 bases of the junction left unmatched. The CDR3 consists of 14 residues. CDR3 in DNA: TGTGCCTGGAGTGTATTAGCGGGAGCCGGGGAGCTGTTTTTT. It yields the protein CAWSVLAGAGELFF.

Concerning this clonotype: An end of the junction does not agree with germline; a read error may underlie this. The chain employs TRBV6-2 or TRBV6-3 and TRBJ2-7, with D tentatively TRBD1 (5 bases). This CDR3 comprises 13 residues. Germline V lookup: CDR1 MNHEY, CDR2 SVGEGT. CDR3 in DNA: TGTGCCAGCAGTGAATTAGTAGGGGTCGAGCGGTACTTC. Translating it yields CASSELVGVERYF.

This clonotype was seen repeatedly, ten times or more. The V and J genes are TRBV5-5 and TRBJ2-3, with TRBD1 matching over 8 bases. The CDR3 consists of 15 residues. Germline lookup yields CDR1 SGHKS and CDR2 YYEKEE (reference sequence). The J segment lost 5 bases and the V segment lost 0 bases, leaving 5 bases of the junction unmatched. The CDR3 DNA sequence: TGTGCCAGCAGCTTGGAGGGACAGGCCCGAGATACGCAGTATTTT. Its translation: CASSLEGQARDTQYF.

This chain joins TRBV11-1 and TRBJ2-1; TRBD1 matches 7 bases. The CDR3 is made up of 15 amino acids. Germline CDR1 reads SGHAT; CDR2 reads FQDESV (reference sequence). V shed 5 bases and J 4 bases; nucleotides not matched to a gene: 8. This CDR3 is CASSQPLGQYNEQFF. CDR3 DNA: TGTGCCAGCAGCCAACCCCTGGGACAGTACAATGAGCAGTTCTTC.

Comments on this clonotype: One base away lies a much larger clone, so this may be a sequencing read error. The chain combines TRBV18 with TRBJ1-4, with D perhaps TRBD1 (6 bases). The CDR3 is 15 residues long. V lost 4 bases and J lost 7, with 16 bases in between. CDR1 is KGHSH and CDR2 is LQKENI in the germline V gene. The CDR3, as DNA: TGTGCCAGCTCACTAAACCGGGGGGCTGGTGAAAAACTGTTTTTT. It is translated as CASSLNRGAGEKLFF.

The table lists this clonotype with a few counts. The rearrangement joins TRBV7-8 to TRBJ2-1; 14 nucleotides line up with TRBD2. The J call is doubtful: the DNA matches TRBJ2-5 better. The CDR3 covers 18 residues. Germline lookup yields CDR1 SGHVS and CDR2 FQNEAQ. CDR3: CASSTRLAGGPRDETQYF. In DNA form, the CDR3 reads TGTGCCAGCAGCACCAGACTAGCGGGAGGGCCTCGTGATGAGACCCAGTACTTC.

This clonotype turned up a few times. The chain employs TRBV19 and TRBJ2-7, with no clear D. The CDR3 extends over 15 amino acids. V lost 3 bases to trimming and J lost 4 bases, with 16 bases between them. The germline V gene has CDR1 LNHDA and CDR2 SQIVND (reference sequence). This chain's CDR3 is CASSISGLGPYEQYF. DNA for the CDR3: TGTGCCAGTAGTATCTCGGGCTTGGGTCCTTACGAGCAGTACTTC.

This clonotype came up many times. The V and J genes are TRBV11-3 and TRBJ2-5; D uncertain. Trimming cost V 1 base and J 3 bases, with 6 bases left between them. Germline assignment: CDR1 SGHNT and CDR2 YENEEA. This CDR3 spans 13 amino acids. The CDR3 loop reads CASSLGQKETQYF. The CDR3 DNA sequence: TGTGCCAGCAGCTTAGGTCAGAAAGAGACCCAGTACTTC.

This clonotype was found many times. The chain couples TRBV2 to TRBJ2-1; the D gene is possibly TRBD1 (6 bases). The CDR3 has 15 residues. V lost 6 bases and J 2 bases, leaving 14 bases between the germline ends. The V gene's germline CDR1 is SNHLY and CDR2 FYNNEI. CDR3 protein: CASSPGRGAYNEQFF. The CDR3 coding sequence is TGTGCCAGCAGCCCCGGCAGGGGAGCCTACAATGAGCAGTTCTTC.

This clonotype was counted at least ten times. CDR3 in amino acids: CASSSDRSYEQYF. The DNA for the CDR3 is TGTGCCAGCAGTTCTGACAGGTCCTACGAGCAGTACTTC. The chain uses TRBV12-3 or TRBV12-4 and TRBJ2-7; TRBD1 is a possible D gene (6 bases). The V end was cut by 4 bases, the J end by 1 base, with 8 bases between. This CDR3 region has 13 residues.

The DNA for the CDR3 is TGTGCCAGTAGTCTTCTAGCGGGGGGGATCAGCTCCTACAATGAGCAGTTCTTC. The encoded protein is CASSLLAGGISSYNEQFF. This chain connects TRBV19 to TRBJ2-1; 12 nucleotides align to TRBD2. CDR1 is LNHDA, CDR2 SQIVND, per germline (reference sequence). The J segment lost 0 bases and the V segment lost 5 bases, leaving 8 bases of the junction unmatched. This CDR3 contains 18 residues.

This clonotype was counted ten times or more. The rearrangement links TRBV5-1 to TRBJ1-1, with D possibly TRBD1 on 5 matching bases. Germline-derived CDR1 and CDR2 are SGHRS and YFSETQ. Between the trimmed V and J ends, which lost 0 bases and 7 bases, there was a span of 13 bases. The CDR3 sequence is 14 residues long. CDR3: CASSLVRGSVEAFF. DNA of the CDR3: TGCGCCAGCAGCTTGGTTCGGGGGAGCGTTGAAGCTTTCTTT.

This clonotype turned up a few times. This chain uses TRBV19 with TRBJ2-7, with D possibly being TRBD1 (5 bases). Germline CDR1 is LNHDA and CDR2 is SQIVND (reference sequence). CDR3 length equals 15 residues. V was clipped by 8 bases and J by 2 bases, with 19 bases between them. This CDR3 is CASRPAQGLTYEQYF. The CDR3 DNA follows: TGTGCCAGTCGACCCGCCCAGGGATTGACCTACGAGCAGTACTTC.

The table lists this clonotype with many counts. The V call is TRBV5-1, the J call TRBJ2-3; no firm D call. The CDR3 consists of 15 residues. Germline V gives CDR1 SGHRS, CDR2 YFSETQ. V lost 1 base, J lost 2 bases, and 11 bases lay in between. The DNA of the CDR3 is TGCGCCAGCAGCTTGACTCGCGGCAACACAGATACGCAGTATTTT. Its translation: CASSLTRGNTDTQYF.